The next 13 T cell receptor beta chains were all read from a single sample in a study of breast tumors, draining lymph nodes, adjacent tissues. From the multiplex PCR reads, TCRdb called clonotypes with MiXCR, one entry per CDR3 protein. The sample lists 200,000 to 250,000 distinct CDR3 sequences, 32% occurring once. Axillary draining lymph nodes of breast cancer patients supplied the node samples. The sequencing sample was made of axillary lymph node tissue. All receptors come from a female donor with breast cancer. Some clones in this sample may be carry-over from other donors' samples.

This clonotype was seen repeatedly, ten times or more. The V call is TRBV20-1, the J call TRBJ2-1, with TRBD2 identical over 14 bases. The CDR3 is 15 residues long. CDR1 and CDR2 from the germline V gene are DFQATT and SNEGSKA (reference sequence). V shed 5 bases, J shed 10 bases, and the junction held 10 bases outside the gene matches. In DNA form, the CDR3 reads TGCAGTGCTTTCGTGACTAGCGGGAGGGCCAGAGAGCAGTTCTTC. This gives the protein CSAFVTSGRAREQFF.

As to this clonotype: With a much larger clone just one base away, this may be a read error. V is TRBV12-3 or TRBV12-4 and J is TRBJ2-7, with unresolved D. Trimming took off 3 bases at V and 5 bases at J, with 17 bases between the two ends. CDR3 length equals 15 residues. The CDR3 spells CASSFRRSKVDEQYF. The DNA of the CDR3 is TGTGCCAGCAGTTTTCGGAGATCCAAGGTTGACGAGCAGTACTTC.

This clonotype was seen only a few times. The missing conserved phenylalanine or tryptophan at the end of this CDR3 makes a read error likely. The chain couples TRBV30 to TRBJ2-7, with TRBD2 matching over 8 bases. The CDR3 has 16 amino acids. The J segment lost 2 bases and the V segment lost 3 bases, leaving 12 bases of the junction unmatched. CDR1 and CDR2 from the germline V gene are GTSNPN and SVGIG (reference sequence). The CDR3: CAWRTSGGSDTYEQYS. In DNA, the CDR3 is TGTGCCTGGAGAACTAGCGGCGGGAGTGATACCTACGAGCAGTACTCC.

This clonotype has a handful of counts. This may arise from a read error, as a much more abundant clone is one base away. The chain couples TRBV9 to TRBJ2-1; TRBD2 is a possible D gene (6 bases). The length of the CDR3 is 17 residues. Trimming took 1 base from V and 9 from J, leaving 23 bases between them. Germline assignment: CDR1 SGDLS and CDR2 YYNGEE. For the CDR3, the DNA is TGTGCCAGCAGCGTATGGGGAGGCCCAACACGGTCGACTGAGCAGTTCTTC. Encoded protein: CASSVWGGPTRSTEQFF.

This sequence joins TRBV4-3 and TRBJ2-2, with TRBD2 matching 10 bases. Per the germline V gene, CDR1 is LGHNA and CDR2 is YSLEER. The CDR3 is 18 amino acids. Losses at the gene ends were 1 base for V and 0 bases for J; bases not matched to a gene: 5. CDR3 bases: TGCGCCAGCAGCCAAGTCCCTAGCGGGGGCACGAACACCGGGGAGCTGTTTTTT. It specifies CASSQVPSGGTNTGELFF.

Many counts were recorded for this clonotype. The CDR3 protein is CASSLWYLSLYNEQFF. In nucleotides, the CDR3 is TGTGCCAGCAGCTTGTGGTACCTCAGTCTTTACAATGAGCAGTTCTTC. The chain is built from TRBV5-8 and TRBJ2-1; D is unclear. CDR1 and CDR2 (germline): SGHTS, YDEGEE. The V end was cut by 1 base, the J end by 4 bases, with 15 bases between. This CDR3 is built from 16 residues.

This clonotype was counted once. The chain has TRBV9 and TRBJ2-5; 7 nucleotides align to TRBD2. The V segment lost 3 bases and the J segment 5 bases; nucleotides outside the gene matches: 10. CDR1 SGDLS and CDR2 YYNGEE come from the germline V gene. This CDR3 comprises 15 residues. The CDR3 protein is CASSAAGLAAETQYF. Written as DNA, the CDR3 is TGTGCCAGCAGCGCAGCGGGGCTAGCCGCGGAGACCCAGTACTTC.

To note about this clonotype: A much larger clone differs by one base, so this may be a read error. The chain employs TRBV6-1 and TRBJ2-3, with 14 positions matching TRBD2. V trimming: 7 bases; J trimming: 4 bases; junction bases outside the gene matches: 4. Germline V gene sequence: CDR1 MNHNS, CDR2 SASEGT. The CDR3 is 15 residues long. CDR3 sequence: CASIQTSGRADTQYF. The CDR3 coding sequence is TGTGCCAGCATCCAGACTAGCGGGAGGGCAGATACGCAGTATTTT.

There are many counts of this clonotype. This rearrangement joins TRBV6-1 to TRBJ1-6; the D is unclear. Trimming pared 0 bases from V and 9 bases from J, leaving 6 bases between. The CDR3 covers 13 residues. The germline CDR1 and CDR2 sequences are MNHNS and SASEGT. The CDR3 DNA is TGTGCCAGCAGTGAAGCGCGAGTTTCACCCCTCCACTTT. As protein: CASSEARVSPLHF.

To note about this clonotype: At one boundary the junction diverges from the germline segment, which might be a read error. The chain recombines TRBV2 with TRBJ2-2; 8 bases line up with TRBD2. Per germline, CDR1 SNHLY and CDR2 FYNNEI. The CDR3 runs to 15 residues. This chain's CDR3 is CACRDRGGNTGELFF. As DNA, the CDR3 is TGTGCCTGCAGGGATCGGGGGGGGAACACCGGGGAGCTGTTTTTT.

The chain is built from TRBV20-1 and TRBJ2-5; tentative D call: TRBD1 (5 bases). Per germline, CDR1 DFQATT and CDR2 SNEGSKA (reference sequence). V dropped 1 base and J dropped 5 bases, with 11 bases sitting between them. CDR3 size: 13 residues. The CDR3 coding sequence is TGCAGTGCTAGAGGTAGCCCAGGGGAGACCCAGTACTTC. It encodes CSARGSPGETQYF.

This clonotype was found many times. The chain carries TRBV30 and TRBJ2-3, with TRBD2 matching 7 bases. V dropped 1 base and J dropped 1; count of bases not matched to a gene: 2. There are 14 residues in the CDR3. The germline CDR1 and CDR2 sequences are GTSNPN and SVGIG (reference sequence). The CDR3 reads CAWSALAGTDTQYF. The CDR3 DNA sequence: TGTGCCTGGAGTGCCCTAGCGGGCACAGATACGCAGTATTTT.

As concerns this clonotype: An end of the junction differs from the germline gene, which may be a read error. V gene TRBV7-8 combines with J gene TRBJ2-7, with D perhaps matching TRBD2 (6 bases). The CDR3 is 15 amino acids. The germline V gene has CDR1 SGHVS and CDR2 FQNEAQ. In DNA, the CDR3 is TGTGCCAGTAGCTTAGCACGGGGACTGTCCTACGAGCAGTACTTC. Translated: CASSLARGLSYEQYF. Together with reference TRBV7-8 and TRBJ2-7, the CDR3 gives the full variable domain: GAGVSQSPRYKVAKRGQDVALRCDPISGHVSLFWYQQALGQGPEFLTYFQNEAQLDKSGLPSDRFFAERPEGSVSTLKIQRTQQEDSAVYLCASSLARGLSYEQYFGPGTRLTVT.